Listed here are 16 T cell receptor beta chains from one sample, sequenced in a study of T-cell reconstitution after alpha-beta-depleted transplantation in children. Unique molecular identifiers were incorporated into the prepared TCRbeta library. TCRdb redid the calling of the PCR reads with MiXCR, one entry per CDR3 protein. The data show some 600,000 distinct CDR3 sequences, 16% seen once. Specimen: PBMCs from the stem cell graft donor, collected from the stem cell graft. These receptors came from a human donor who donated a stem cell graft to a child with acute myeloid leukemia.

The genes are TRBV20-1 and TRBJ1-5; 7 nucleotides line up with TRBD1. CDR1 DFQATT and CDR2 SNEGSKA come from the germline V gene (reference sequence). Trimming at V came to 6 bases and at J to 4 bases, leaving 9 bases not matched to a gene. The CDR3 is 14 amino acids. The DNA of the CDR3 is TGCAGTGCCGCGACAGGGAATGGGAATCAGCCCCAGCATTTT. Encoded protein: CSAATGNGNQPQHF.

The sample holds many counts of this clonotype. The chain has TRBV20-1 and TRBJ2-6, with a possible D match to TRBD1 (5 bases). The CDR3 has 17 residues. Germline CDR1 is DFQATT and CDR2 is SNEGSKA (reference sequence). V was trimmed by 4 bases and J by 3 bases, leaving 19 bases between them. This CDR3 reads CSATGPPQGSGANVLTF. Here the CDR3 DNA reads TGCAGTGCTACCGGACCACCGCAGGGAAGTGGGGCCAACGTCCTGACTTTC.

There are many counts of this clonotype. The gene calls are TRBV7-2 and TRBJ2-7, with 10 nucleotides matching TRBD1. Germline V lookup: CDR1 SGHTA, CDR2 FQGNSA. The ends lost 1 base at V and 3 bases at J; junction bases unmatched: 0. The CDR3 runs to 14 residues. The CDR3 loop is CASSLGDRGYEQYV. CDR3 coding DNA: TGTGCCAGCAGCTTAGGGGACAGGGGCTACGAGCAGTACGTC.

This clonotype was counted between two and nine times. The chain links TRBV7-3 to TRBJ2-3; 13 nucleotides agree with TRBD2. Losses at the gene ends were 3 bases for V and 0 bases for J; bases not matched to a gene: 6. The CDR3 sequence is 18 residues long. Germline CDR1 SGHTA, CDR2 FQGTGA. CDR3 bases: TGTGCCAGCAGCTTTGGGACTAGCGGGGACTCTAGCACAGATACGCAGTATTTT. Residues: CASSFGTSGDSSTDTQYF.

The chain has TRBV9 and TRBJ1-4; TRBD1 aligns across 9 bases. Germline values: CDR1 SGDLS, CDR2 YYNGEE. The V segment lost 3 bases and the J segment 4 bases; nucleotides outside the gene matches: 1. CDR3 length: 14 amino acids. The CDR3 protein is CASSATGGNEKLFF. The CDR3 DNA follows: TGTGCCAGCAGCGCGACAGGGGGTAATGAAAAACTGTTTTTT.

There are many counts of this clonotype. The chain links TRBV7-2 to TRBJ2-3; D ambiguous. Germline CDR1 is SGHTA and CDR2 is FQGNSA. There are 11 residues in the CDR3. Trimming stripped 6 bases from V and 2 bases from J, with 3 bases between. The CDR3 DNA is TGTGCCAGCAGGGACACAGATACGCAGTATTTT. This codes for CASRDTDTQYF.

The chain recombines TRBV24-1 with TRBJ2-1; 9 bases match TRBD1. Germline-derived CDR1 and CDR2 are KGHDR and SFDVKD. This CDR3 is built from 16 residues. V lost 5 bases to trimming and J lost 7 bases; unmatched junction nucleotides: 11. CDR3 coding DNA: TGTGCCACCAGTGGAACTGGACAGGGGAGAGAGAATGAGCAGTTCTTC. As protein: CATSGTGQGRENEQFF.

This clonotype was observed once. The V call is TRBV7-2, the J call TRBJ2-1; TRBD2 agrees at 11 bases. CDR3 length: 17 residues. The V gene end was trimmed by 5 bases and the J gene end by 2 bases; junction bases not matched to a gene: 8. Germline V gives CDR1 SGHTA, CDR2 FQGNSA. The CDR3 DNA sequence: TGTGCCAGCAGCCGACCCCTAGCGGGGGGCCCCTACAATGAGCAGTTCTTC. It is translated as CASSRPLAGGPYNEQFF.

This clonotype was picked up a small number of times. The CDR3 is CATSDPRGTQYNEQFF. CDR3 nucleotides: TGTGCCACCAGCGATCCCCGAGGGACCCAGTACAATGAGCAGTTCTTC. The V gene is TRBV24-1, the J gene TRBJ2-1; D may be TRBD1 or TRBD2 (5 bases each). Trimming stripped 7 bases from V and 4 bases from J, with 19 bases between. Per the germline V gene, CDR1 is KGHDR and CDR2 is SFDVKD. The CDR3 loop spans 16 amino acids.

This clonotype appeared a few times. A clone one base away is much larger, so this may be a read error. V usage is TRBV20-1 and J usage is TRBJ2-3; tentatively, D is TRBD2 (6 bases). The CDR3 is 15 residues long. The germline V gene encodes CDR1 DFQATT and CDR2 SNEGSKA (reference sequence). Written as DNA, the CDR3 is TGCGGTGCTAGCGTCGGGGAGATGATCACAGATACGCAGTATTTT. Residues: CGASVGEMITDTQYF.

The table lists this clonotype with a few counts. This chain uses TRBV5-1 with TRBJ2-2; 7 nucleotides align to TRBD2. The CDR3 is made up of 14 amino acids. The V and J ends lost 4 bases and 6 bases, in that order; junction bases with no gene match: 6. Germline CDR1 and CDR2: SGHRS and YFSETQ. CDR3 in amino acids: CASSLRTSSGELFF. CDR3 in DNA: TGCGCCAGCAGCCTCCGGACTAGTTCCGGGGAGCTGTTTTTT.

In nucleotides, the CDR3 is TGTGCCAGCAGCTTCCCCGGACAGGGTGCACCAGAAGCTTTCTTT. Protein product: CASSFPGQGAPEAFF. This chain joins TRBV7-9 and TRBJ1-1; 8 nucleotides line up with TRBD1. From germline, CDR1 is SEHNR and CDR2 FQNEAQ (reference sequence). The J segment lost 8 bases and the V segment lost 3 bases, leaving 11 bases of the junction unmatched. CDR3 length: 15 amino acids.

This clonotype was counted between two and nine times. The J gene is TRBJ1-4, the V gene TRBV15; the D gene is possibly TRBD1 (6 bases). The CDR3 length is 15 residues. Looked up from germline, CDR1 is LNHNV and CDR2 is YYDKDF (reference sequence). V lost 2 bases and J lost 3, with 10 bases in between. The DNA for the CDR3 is TGTGCCACCAGCAGACAGGGGTCGTCTAATGAAAAACTGTTTTTT. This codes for CATSRQGSSNEKLFF.

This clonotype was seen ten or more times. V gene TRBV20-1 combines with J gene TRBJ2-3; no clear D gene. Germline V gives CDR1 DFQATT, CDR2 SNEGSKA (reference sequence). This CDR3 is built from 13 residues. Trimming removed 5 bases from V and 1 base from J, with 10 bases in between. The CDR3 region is CSALGQGTDTQYF. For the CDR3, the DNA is TGCAGTGCTCTGGGCCAGGGCACAGATACGCAGTATTTT.

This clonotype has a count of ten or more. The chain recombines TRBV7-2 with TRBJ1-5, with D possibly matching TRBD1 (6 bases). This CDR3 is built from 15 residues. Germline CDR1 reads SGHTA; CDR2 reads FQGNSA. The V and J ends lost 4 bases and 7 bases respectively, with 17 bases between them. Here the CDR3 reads CASSSRWGRGQPQHF. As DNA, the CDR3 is TGTGCCAGCAGCTCCCGATGGGGGCGTGGGCAGCCCCAGCATTTT.

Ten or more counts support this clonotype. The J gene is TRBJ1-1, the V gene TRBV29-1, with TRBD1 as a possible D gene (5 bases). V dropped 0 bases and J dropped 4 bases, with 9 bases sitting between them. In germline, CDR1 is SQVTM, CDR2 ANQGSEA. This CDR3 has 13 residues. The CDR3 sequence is CSVEEGGSTEAFF. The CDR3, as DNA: TGCAGCGTTGAAGAGGGGGGGAGCACTGAAGCTTTCTTT.